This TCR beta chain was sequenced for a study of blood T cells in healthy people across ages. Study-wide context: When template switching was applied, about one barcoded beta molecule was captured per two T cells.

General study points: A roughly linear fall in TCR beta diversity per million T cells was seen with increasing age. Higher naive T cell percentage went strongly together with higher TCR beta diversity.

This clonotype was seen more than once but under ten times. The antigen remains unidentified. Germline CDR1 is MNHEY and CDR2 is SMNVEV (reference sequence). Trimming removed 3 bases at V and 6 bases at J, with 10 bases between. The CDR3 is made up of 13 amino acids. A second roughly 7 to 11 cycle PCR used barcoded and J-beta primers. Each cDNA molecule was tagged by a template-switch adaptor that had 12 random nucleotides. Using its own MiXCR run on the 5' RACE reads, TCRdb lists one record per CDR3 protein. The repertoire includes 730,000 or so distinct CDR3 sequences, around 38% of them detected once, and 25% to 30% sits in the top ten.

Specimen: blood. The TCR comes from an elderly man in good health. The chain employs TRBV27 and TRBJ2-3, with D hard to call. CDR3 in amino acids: CASSFWGWDTQYF. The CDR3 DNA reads TGTGCCAGCAGTTTCTGGGGATGGGATACGCAGTATTTT.